The clone carrying this T cell receptor (beta chain) occurred a few times. Germline lookup yields CDR1 SEHNR and CDR2 FQNEAQ (reference sequence). The V gene end was trimmed by 4 bases and the J gene end by 6 bases; junction bases not matched to a gene: 5. This CDR3 has 14 amino acids. Construction of TCR beta libraries relied on iRepertoire HTBI primers and on Arm-PCR targeting CDR3 regions. Each CDR3 protein gets one entry after TCRdb re-called the multiplex PCR reads with MiXCR. The sample consists of under 700,000 distinct CDR3 sequences, around 16% of them appearing once. The time point was: newly diagnosed GD, antithyroid drugs for less than 3 months. Generation of the TCR library employed RNA extracted from PBMCs. These data originate in a study of regulatory T cells in long-lasting Graves disease. This sample was also put to use in a study of T cells in Graves' hyperthyroidism and ophthalmopathy.

The source of this sequence is a woman aged 35-65 years with Graves disease. The material was peripheral blood mononuclear cells (PBMCs), obtained at new diagnosis, from a patient treated with antithyroid drugs. V usage is TRBV7-9 and J usage is TRBJ2-2, with 7 bases fitting TRBD2. The CDR3 sequence is CASSSWRGSGELFF. In DNA, the CDR3 is TGTGCCAGCAGCTCCTGGCGGGGGTCCGGGGAGCTGTTTTTT. Combining the CDR3 with reference TRBV7-9 and TRBJ2-2 gives the whole variable domain DTGVSQNPRHKITKRGQNVTFRCDPISEHNRLYWYRQTLGQGPEFLTYFQNEAQLEKSRLLSDRFSAERPKGSFSTLEIQRTEQGDSAMYLCASSSWRGSGELFFGEGSRLTVL.